The present TCR beta chain was sequenced within a study of cytomegalovirus exposure and HLA in healthy donors. With 60 Vbeta and 13 Jbeta primers, the PCR was carried out. Clones were read by immunoSEQ multiplex PCR, and TCRdb kept only the in-frame ones, dropping some. The sample includes under 200,000 clones, roughly 80% seen only once; the top ten take 6% to 9%. As regards this clone: Its antigen is unknown.

With 2 bases removed from V and 4 bases from J, the gap between germline ends came to 12 bases. The CDR3 is made up of 14 amino acids. The germline V gene has CDR1 SGDLS and CDR2 YYNGEE. Study outcomes and limitations: Among the most significant clusters, several appeared linked to common viral pathogens in a later analysis.

Material: PBMCs. This clonotype was obtained from a young woman in good health and CMV-seropositive. V gene TRBV9 combines with J gene TRBJ1-2; maybe TRBD1 (5 bases). The chain's CDR3 is CASSVVGGGYGYTF. The CDR3 nucleotides read TGTGCCAGCAGCGTGGTCGGGGGGGGCTATGGCTACACCTTC.